These 13 T cell receptor beta chains were all obtained from the same sample, sequenced in a study of cytomegalovirus exposure and HLA in healthy donors. PCR primers comprised 60 Vbeta and 13 Jbeta primers. Assay: immunoSEQ multiplex PCR; the TCRdb copy retains only in-frame clones and omits some. The data contain tens of thousands of clones, roughly 75% of them singletons. The specimen was PBMCs. Every receptor here comes from a man aged 35 to 55 in good health and CMV-seronegative.

For the CDR3, the DNA is TGCAGCGTTGAACTAGGGGTGTACGAGCAGTACTTC. Its translation is CSVELGVYEQYF. The chain joins TRBV29-1 to TRBJ2-7; D perhaps matches TRBD1 (5 bases). This CDR3 spans 12 amino acids. V was pared by 2 bases and J by 4 bases, with 9 bases between. Germline V gene data show CDR1 as SQVTM and CDR2 as ANQGSEA.

The V call is TRBV6-1, the J call TRBJ1-1, with 7 bases fitting TRBD1. CDR3 size: 15 residues. V was pared by 3 bases and J by 3 bases, with 7 bases of the junction left unmatched. From germline, CDR1 is MNHNS and CDR2 SASEGT. The CDR3 reads CASSDPRQGYTEAFF. In DNA, the CDR3 is TGTGCCAGCAGTGACCCCCGACAGGGCTACACTGAAGCTTTCTTT.

The chain joins TRBV2 to TRBJ2-7, with 7 bases identical to TRBD1. Germline CDR1 SNHLY, CDR2 FYNNEI. Germline trimming cut 6 bases from V and 3 bases from J; bases unmatched to any gene: 11. This CDR3 comprises 15 residues. This CDR3 is CASRETGLVFYEQYF. CDR3 nucleotide sequence: TGTGCCAGCAGAGAGACAGGGTTGGTTTTCTACGAGCAGTACTTC.

This chain connects TRBV6-1 to TRBJ1-6, with D possibly matching TRBD1 (5 bases). Per the germline V gene, CDR1 is MNHNS and CDR2 is SASEGT. The CDR3 runs to 13 residues. V was cut by 3 bases and J by 7 bases, with 7 bases left in between. CDR3 loop: CASSDRENSPLHF. CDR3 coding DNA: TGTGCCAGCAGTGACAGGGAAAATTCACCCCTCCACTTT.

This rearrangement joins TRBV28 to TRBJ2-7; D is perhaps TRBD2 (6 bases). Per the germline V gene, CDR1 is MDHEN and CDR2 is SYDVKM. The V end was cut by 7 bases, the J end by 2 bases, with 9 bases between. This CDR3 is built from 12 residues. CDR3 sequence reads: CASTSGAYEQYF. The CDR3 nucleotides are TGTGCCAGCACCTCGGGGGCCTACGAGCAGTACTTC.

The rearrangement joins TRBV29-1 to TRBJ2-1, with D possibly being TRBD1 (6 bases). There are 14 residues in the CDR3. From germline, CDR1 is SQVTM and CDR2 ANQGSEA. V lost 7 bases and J lost 3, with 16 bases in between. CDR3 DNA: TGCAGCGCCAGACAGGCGGTCGACTACAATGAGCAGTTCTTC. Translation gives CSARQAVDYNEQFF.

This sequence joins TRBV4-1 and TRBJ2-7; D perhaps matches TRBD1 (6 bases). CDR3 length: 13 amino acids. Germline CDR1 reads MGHRA; CDR2 reads YSYEKL. Between the trimmed V and J ends, which lost 4 bases and 6 bases, there was a span of 13 bases. For the CDR3, the DNA is TGCGCCAGCAGCCCATATACAGGGCGCGAGCAGTACTTC. Its translation: CASSPYTGREQYF.

This clone was recorded only once. The chain couples TRBV28 to TRBJ2-7; 9 nucleotides match TRBD2. The CDR3 is 14 amino acids. CDR1 and CDR2 from the germline V gene are MDHEN and SYDVKM. The V segment lost 5 bases and the J segment 6 bases; nucleotides outside the gene matches: 8. CDR3 sequence (DNA): TGTGCCAGCAGTCCCTTAGCGGGAGTGTTCGAGCAGTACTTC. This gives the protein CASSPLAGVFEQYF.

The chain uses TRBV28 and TRBJ1-2; 8 nucleotides match TRBD1. V was pared by 3 bases and J by 6 bases, with 6 bases of the junction left unmatched. The germline CDR1 and CDR2 sequences are MDHEN and SYDVKM. This CDR3 region has 14 residues. The CDR3 sequence is CASSLPGQGDGYTF. CDR3 bases: TGTGCCAGCAGTTTGCCCGGACAGGGCGATGGCTACACCTTC.

The chain combines TRBV27 with TRBJ2-7, with D possibly TRBD2 on 5 matching bases. Per the germline V gene, CDR1 is MNHEY and CDR2 is SMNVEV (reference sequence). Trimming pared 1 base from V and 5 bases from J, leaving 12 bases between. The CDR3 contains 14 residues. CDR3 sequence: CASSLFISGDEQYF. The CDR3, as DNA: TGTGCCAGCAGTTTATTTATCTCCGGGGACGAGCAGTACTTC.

This clone appeared once. The chain carries TRBV6-1 and TRBJ1-5; 9 positions match TRBD1. In germline, CDR1 is MNHNS, CDR2 SASEGT. The CDR3 runs 17 residues. With 4 bases clipped from V and 2 bases from J, the junction kept 9 bases outside the gene matches. This chain's CDR3 is CASSGPPRDRGNQPQHF. Written as DNA, the CDR3 is TGTGCCAGCAGTGGCCCCCCCCGGGACAGGGGCAATCAGCCCCAGCATTTT.

This chain joins TRBV7-9 and TRBJ1-1; 7 nucleotides agree with TRBD1. V lost 1 base and J lost 5; bases outside the gene matches: 19. The CDR3 is made up of 19 amino acids. Germline CDR1 SEHNR, CDR2 FQNEAQ (reference sequence). CDR3 sequence (DNA): TGTGCCAGCAGCTTAGAGATGGCTTCCGCGACAGGGTTGGGGACTGAAGCTTTCTTT. As protein: CASSLEMASATGLGTEAFF. Looking up the rest from reference TRBV7-9 and TRBJ1-1 gives the full variable domain: DTGVSQNPRHKITKRGQNVTFRCDPISEHNRLYWYRQTLGQGPEFLTYFQNEAQLEKSRLLSDRFSAERPKGSFSTLEIQRTEQGDSAMYLCASSLEMASATGLGTEAFFGQGTRLTVV.

The V gene is TRBV7-3, the J gene TRBJ2-7, with a weak D call TRBD2 (5 bases). CDR1 is SGHTA, CDR2 FQGTGA, per germline. This CDR3 is built from 15 residues. The V and J ends lost 2 bases and 0 bases respectively, with 11 bases between them. The CDR3 region is CASSLDPGNSYEQYF. DNA for the CDR3: TGTGCCAGCAGCTTAGATCCGGGGAACTCCTACGAGCAGTACTTC.